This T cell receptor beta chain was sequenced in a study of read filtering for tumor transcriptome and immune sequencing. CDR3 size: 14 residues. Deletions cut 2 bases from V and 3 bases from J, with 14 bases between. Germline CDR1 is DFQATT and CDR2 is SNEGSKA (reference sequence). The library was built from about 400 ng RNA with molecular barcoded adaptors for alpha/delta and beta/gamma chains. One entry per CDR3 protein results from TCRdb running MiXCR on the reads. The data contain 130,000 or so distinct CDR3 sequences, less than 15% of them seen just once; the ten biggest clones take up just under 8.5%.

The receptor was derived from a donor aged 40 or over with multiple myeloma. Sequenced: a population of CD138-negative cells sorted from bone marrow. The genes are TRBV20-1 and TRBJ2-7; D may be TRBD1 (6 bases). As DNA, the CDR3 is TGCAGTGCTAGATCGGAGATCAGGGGCTACGAGCAGTACTTC. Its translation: CSARSEIRGYEQYF.